These 29 T cell receptor delta chains were all obtained from the same sample, sequenced in a study of gammadelta T cells in human blood. TCRdb re-called the RT-PCR reads using CATT. The sample includes about 720 delta-chain clones, over 55% seen only once; the top ten take about 31%. Source material: Vgamma9Vdelta2 gamma-delta T cells from cord blood. The source of these receptors is a newborn.

Within the sample, this clone is medium-sized. A much larger clone differs from this one at a single base, so this may be a read error. Other DNA sequences of this sample code for an identical CDR3. The chain employs TRDV2 and TRDJ1, with 7 bases identical to TRDD3. Germline CDR1 and CDR2: GEAIGNYY and EKD. This CDR3 is built from 16 residues. Here the CDR3 DNA reads TGTGCCTGTGACACCCCTGGGGGGTCATACACTGATAAACTCATCTTT. Its protein product is CACDTPGGSYTDKLIF.

About this clone: A read error likely explains this, since a far larger clone differs by one base. The rearrangement uses TRDV2 and TRDJ3; D is possibly TRDD3 (6 bases). The CDR3 runs 18 residues. Germline lookup yields CDR1 GEAIGNYY and CDR2 EKD. Trimming cost V 3 bases and J 0 bases, with 14 bases left between them. CDR3 in DNA: TGTGCCTGTGACGTACCGGGGGACCCCTCCTGGGACACCCGACAGATGTTTTTC. Translated, it gives CACDVPGDPSWDTRQMFF.

As for this clone: Given a far larger clone just one base away, this is likely a sequencing read error. This chain links TRDV2 with TRDJ3; 10 bases match TRDD3. This CDR3 has 20 amino acids. Germline CDR1 GEAIGNYY, CDR2 EKD. V shed 3 bases, J shed 3 bases, and the junction held 13 bases outside the gene matches. The chain's CDR3 is CACDVLGDSNGGWDTRQMFF. For the CDR3, the DNA is TGTGCCTGTGACGTACTGGGGGATTCCAACGGCGGCTGGGACACCCGACAGATGTTTTTC.

This clone was counted between two and nine times. Just one base apart from a much larger clone, this may be a read error. This sample includes further DNA sequences coding for the same CDR3. The chain couples TRDV2 to TRDJ1; TRDD3 matches at 9 bases. The V gene's germline CDR1 is GEAIGNYY and CDR2 EKD. The length of the CDR3 is 15 residues. Trimming cost V 3 bases and J 5 bases; bases outside gene matches: 9. CDR3 loop: CACDALGIRTDKLIF. In DNA, the CDR3 is TGTGCCTGTGACGCCTTGGGGATACGCACTGATAAACTCATCTTT.

This clone was recorded once. A single base is all that separates this from a far larger clone, so a read error is likely. Other DNA sequences of this sample code for an identical CDR3. The rearrangement uses TRDV2 and TRDJ3, with 10 bases matching TRDD3. The CDR3 covers 19 residues. CDR1 GEAIGNYY and CDR2 EKD come from the germline V gene. CDR3 sequence reads: CACDTGGYLSSWDTRQMFF. In DNA form, the CDR3 reads TGTGCCTGTGACACTGGGGGATACCTAAGCTCCTGGGACACACGACAGATGTTTTTC.

Of note for this clone: A far larger clone is off by one base, so a read error is likely. The rearrangement joins TRDV2 to TRDJ1; 8 bases are a match to TRDD3. The CDR3 contains 13 residues. Germline lookup yields CDR1 GEAIGNYY and CDR2 EKD. The CDR3 sequence: CACDTWGMDKLTF. The CDR3 bases are TGTGCCTGTGACACCTGGGGGATGGATAAACTCACCTTT.

Remarks on this clone: This sequence is one base from a far larger clone and is likely a read error. V usage is TRDV2 and J usage is TRDJ3, with D tentatively TRDD3 (5 bases). The CDR3 extends over 19 amino acids. Trimming pared 1 base from V and 0 bases from J, leaving 15 bases between. Germline-derived CDR1 and CDR2 are GEAIGNYY and EKD. CDR3 coding DNA: TGTGCCTGTGACACTGGGAGATACCTAAGCTCCTGGGACACCCGACAGATGTTTTTC. It is translated as CACDTGRYLSSWDTRQMFF.

A remark on this clone: A far larger clone is one base from this, pointing to a likely read error. Within the sample, other DNA sequences also encode this same CDR3. The chain joins TRDV2 to TRDJ1; the match to TRDD3 covers 8 bases. The CDR3 has 18 residues. Germline V lookup: CDR1 GEAIGNYY, CDR2 EKD. The CDR3 nucleotides read TGTGCCTGTGACCCCCTTGTTACTGGGGGTGTGTACACAGATAAACTCATCTTT. Amino acid sequence: CACDPLVTGGVYTDKLIF.

Regarding this clone: This could be a read error, since a much larger clone is one nucleotide away. This sample also contains other DNA sequences that code for the same CDR3. This chain joins TRDV2 and TRDJ1; 11 bases agree with TRDD3. CDR1 is GEAIGNYY, CDR2 EKD, per germline. The CDR3 loop spans 18 amino acids. Trimming removed 0 bases from V and 8 bases from J; junction bases left unmatched: 16. The CDR3 here is CACDTADWGINGGDKLIF. The CDR3 DNA is TGTGCCTGTGACACCGCAGACTGGGGGATAAATGGGGGCGACAAACTCATCTTT.

The J segment is TRDJ4; no V gene was assigned; no DNA check was done on the table's D call, TRDD3. The CDR3 sequence is 25 residues long. CDR3 coding DNA: TGCAGTGGTATCAACGCAGAGTACATGGGGAGTTTTTGGATTAGGTATGTCAGCTGTGCCAGACCCCTGATCTTT. As protein: CSGINAEYMGSFWIRYVSCARPLIF.

Points on this clone: TCRdb has a much larger clone's protein, which differs at residue 9 from the translation of this DNA, likely because of a read error; what is shown is the protein translated from the DNA. The rearrangement joins TRDV2 to TRDJ2; TRDD1 is a possible D gene (5 bases). Germline-derived CDR1 and CDR2 are GEAIGNYY and EKD. CDR3 length equals 14 residues. CDR3 sequence (DNA): TGTGCCGGTTTCAAATACCCTTTGGCAGCACAACTCTTCTTT. It specifies CAGFKYPLAAQLFF.

Details on this clone: Just one base apart from a much larger clone, this may be a read error. The sample contains more than one DNA sequence encoding this CDR3. The chain is built from TRDV2 and TRDJ3, with 9 positions matching TRDD3. The germline V gene has CDR1 GEAIGNYY and CDR2 EKD. The CDR3 has 17 residues. DNA for the CDR3: TGTGCCTGTGACAGGGGATACGCGTTTTGGGACACTCGACAGATGTTTTTC. This gives the protein CACDRGYAFWDTRQMFF.

Notes on this clone: A far larger clone is one nucleotide away, so this likely arose from a read error. Other DNA sequences in this sample translate to the same CDR3. This chain connects TRDV2 to TRDJ3; 10 bases fit TRDD3. Looked up from germline, CDR1 is GEAIGNYY and CDR2 is EKD. This CDR3 comprises 18 residues. CDR3 loop: CACDTGGYSPWDTRQMFF. CDR3 in DNA: TGTGCCTGTGACACTGGGGGATACAGCCCCTGGGACACCCGACAGATGTTCTTC.

As regards this clone: This sequence is one base from a far larger clone and is likely a read error. Within the sample, other DNA sequences also encode this same CDR3. The chain recombines TRDV2 with TRDJ3, with 9 bases fitting TRDD3. This CDR3 contains 18 residues. Germline CDR1 reads GEAIGNYY; CDR2 reads EKD. CDR3 in amino acids: CACDTIEGDTWDTRQMFF. CDR3 nucleotides: TGTGCCTGTGACACGATTGAGGGGGATACCTGGGACACTCGACAGATGTTTTTC.

As for this clone: A far larger clone is off by one base, so a read error is likely. V is TRDV2 and J is TRDJ2; 10 nucleotides agree with TRDD3. V trimming: 2 bases; J trimming: 4 bases; junction bases outside the gene matches: 15. The CDR3 contains 19 residues. Germline V gives CDR1 GEAIGNYY, CDR2 EKD. As DNA, the CDR3 is TGTGCCTGTGACAGTGCTTCCTTTGCACTGGGGGATGCGACAGCACAACTCTTCTTT. Encoded protein: CACDSASFALGDATAQLFF.

As regards this clone: A read error likely explains this, since a far larger clone differs by one base. The chain has TRDV2 and TRDJ1, with TRDD3 identical over 8 bases. The germline gives CDR1 GEAIGNYY, CDR2 EKD. The CDR3 runs 20 residues. The CDR3 DNA follows: TGTGCCTGTGCCATAAAAATACTGGGGGGACGCAGCCTGTACACCGATAAACCCATCTTT. Translated, it gives CACAIKILGGRSLYTDKPIF.

This clone ranks as large (0.1 to 1%). V gene TRDV2 combines with J gene TRDJ1; 8 bases are a match to TRDD3. Germline V gene lookup returns CDR1 GEAIGNYY and CDR2 EKD. The CDR3 has 18 amino acids. Germline trimming cut 0 bases from V and 3 bases from J; bases unmatched to any gene: 14. The CDR3 protein is CACDTAATGGYPPDKLIF. For the CDR3, the DNA is TGTGCCTGTGACACCGCGGCTACTGGGGGCTACCCCCCCGATAAACTCATCTTT.

With regard to this clone: A far larger clone is one base from this, pointing to a likely read error. Other DNA sequences in the sample encode the same CDR3. The chain joins TRDV2 to TRDJ3, with 9 nucleotides matching TRDD3. Germline V CDR1 and CDR2: GEAIGNYY, EKD. CDR3 length: 21 amino acids. CDR3 bases: TGTGCCTGTGACACACTACTGGGGGACCCCAAGGCGTCCTGGGACACACGACAGATGTTTTTC. Its protein is CACDTLLGDPKASWDTRQMFF.

Within the sample, this clone is medium-sized. Other DNA sequences in the same sample also yield this CDR3. The chain combines TRDV2 with TRDJ1; D is perhaps TRDD3 (5 bases). V was trimmed by 1 base and J by 4 bases, leaving 12 bases between them. The CDR3 runs to 14 residues. From germline, CDR1 is GEAIGNYY and CDR2 EKD. The CDR3 nucleotides read TGTGCCTGTGACACTTTAGGGATGGGCGATAAACTCATCTTT. It codes for CACDTLGMGDKLIF.

This clone turned up a few times. A far larger clone is only one base removed, so a read error is likely. The chain joins TRDV1 to TRDJ1, with 7 bases fitting TRDD3. This CDR3 comprises 18 residues. Trimming removed 0 bases from V and 5 bases from J; junction bases left unmatched: 15. Germline V gene lookup returns CDR1 TSWWSYY and CDR2 QGS. The DNA of the CDR3 is TGTGCTCTTGGGGAACTGGATCCACCTGTACTGGGGAGAGATAAACTCATCTTT. This sequence encodes CALGELDPPVLGRDKLIF.

In this sample, this clone turned up a few times. A far more abundant clone sits one base away, making this likely a read error. This CDR3 is also generated by other DNA sequences in the sample. The chain employs TRDV2 and TRDJ2; TRDD3 aligns across 7 bases. The CDR3 is 12 amino acids. CDR1 GEAIGNYY and CDR2 EKD come from the germline V gene. The J segment lost 8 bases and the V segment lost 2 bases, leaving 1 base of the junction unmatched. The CDR3 region is CACDRGYAQLFF. The CDR3 DNA sequence: TGTGCCTGTGACAGGGGATATGCACAACTCTTCTTT.

This clone was counted only a few times. Only one base separates this from a far larger clonotype, so it likely reflects a read error. The sample contains more than one DNA sequence encoding this CDR3. This chain connects TRDV2 to TRDJ2; TRDD3 agrees at 7 bases. The V gene end was trimmed by 0 bases and the J gene end by 5 bases; junction bases not matched to a gene: 2. Germline-derived CDR1 and CDR2 are GEAIGNYY and EKD. The CDR3 is 14 residues long. The CDR3: CACDTVGDTAQLFF. The CDR3 DNA is TGTGCCTGTGACACCGTGGGGGACACAGCACAACTCTTCTTT.

As for this clone: A much larger clone sits a single nucleotide away, making a read error possible. Other DNA sequences in this specimen translate into the identical CDR3. The chain links TRDV2 to TRDJ1, with TRDD3 identical over 13 bases. The CDR3 contains 16 residues. The germline CDR1 and CDR2 sequences are GEAIGNYY and EKD. The CDR3 region has the DNA TGTGCCTGTGATGTACTGGGGGATACGTACACTGATAAACTCATCTTT. This codes for CACDVLGDTYTDKLIF.

This clone appeared a few times. A much more abundant neighbour one base away suggests this may be a read error. The sample contains more than one DNA sequence encoding this CDR3. The rearrangement joins TRDV2 to TRDJ3; TRDD3 agrees at 10 bases. Germline V CDR1 and CDR2: GEAIGNYY, EKD. This CDR3 comprises 20 residues. The DNA of the CDR3 is TGTGCCTGTGACACCCTACTGGGGGATTCGAGCTCCTGGGACACTCGACAGATGTTTTTC. This translates into CACDTLLGDSSSWDTRQMFF.

On this clone: This is likely an artifact of a read error, given a far larger clone one base away. Other nucleotide sequences in the sample specify the same CDR3. J is TRDJ3 and V is TRDV2, with TRDD3 identical over 8 bases. The CDR3 is 18 amino acids. Germline V CDR1 and CDR2: GEAIGNYY, EKD. CDR3 DNA sequence: TGTGCCTGTGACACCGGGGGATATCTGACCTGGGACACACGACAGATGTTTTTC. Its translation: CACDTGGYLTWDTRQMFF.

About this clone: This may come from a read error, since a much larger clone is one base off. Other nucleotide sequences in the sample specify the same CDR3. The chain uses TRDV2 and TRDJ3, with 12 bases matching TRDD3. Germline CDR1 and CDR2: GEAIGNYY and EKD. The CDR3 sequence is 17 residues long. Here the CDR3 DNA reads TGCGCCTGTGACATACTGGGGGATACCTGGGACACTCGACAGATGTTTTTC. This codes for CACDILGDTWDTRQMFF.

This clone was found a few times. This sequence is one base from a far larger clone and is likely a read error. The same CDR3 also results from other DNA sequences found in this sample. V gene TRDV2 combines with J gene TRDJ3; D perhaps matches TRDD2 (6 bases). The CDR3 runs to 17 residues. Trimming removed 0 bases at V and 5 bases at J, with 13 bases between. The germline V gene encodes CDR1 GEAIGNYY and CDR2 EKD. CDR3 region: CACDTWGPSRDTRQMFF. The CDR3 nucleotides are TGTGCCTGTGACACCTGGGGACCTTCCCGGGACACCCGACAGATGTTTTTC.

Points on this clone: Just one base apart from a much larger clone, this may be a read error. The same CDR3 is also encoded by other DNA sequences in this sample. The chain uses TRDV2 and TRDJ1; 8 bases fit TRDD3. CDR1 GEAIGNYY and CDR2 EKD come from the germline V gene. The CDR3 loop spans 15 amino acids. With 3 bases clipped from V and 5 bases from J, the junction kept 10 bases outside the gene matches. CDR3 in amino acids: CACDSALWGTDKLIF. Written as DNA, the CDR3 is TGTGCCTGTGACTCCGCTCTCTGGGGGACTGATAAACTCATCTTT.

About this clone itself: It differs at one base from a far larger clone, so likely a read error. The same CDR3 arises from other DNA sequences in this sample as well. The rearrangement uses TRDV2 and TRDJ1; 9 bases line up with TRDD3. V shed 5 bases, J shed 0 bases, and the junction held 12 bases outside the gene matches. Per germline, CDR1 GEAIGNYY and CDR2 EKD. This CDR3 has 17 amino acids. Here the CDR3 reads CACGRGGYGGYTDKLIF. In nucleotides, the CDR3 is TGTGCCTGTGGCCGTGGGGGATATGGGGGATACACCGATAAACTCATCTTT.